This entry concerns a single T cell receptor (beta chain). It has no known antigen specificity. The input lacks base qualities; no much larger clone sits a single base away. The CDR3 goes from the cysteine to the phenylalanine over 15 residues. Only the CDR3 part of the read is kept: 45 bases, read in frame from the first base. From the germline V gene, CDR1 is MNHEY and CDR2 is SVGAGI. V and J are trimmed by 5 bases and 2 bases, and the gene matches miss 5 bases of the junction. The immunoSEQ Assay, a bias-controlled multiplex PCR, was used to amplify TCRbeta CDR3 regions from genomic DNA. The published analysis was carried out like this. The number of nucleated cells in each sample was estimated by amplification of reference gene primers within the assay. To quantify the absolute abundance of each unique TCRbeta CDR3 rearrangement, sequence reads were collapsed and filtered. Productive Simpson clonality was computed per sample as the square root of Simpson's diversity index over productive rearrangements. What TCRdb holds here is the immuneACCESS table cut down to in-frame rearrangements. Part of the clones is not present; checked against another copy, under half of the missing clones reflect an unresolved V gene, and the others are unexplained. V and J calls and clone size come straight from that table; D and trimming were deduced from the DNA. This sample has around 100,000 clones in its table, and about 85% of those were observed once. 2.1% of the sample rests with the top ten.

This specimen comes from a study of blood T cell repertoires in COVID-19 (TCRdb year 2020). Study-wide context: Samples from collaborators originated in the United States, Italy and Spain and spanned both the acute and convalescent phases of COVID-19. Samples came from the ongoing ImmuneRACE study (first 160 participants) plus 1,254 subjects from 6 global collaborators. The material from the prospective study consisted of cDNA or gDNA derived from T cells, B-cell-depleted T cells, or PBMCs. Deeply sampled blood TCRbeta repertoires from subjects exposed to, actively infected with, or recovered from COVID-19 were included in the dataset. Where available, HLA class I and class II types were obtained from metadata supplied by the sample provider rather than from assay-based typing. Sample metadata almost always included a de-identified subject ID, COVID-19 status, age in years and sex. The repertoires were released in a freely available public database intended as a resource for research on the immune response to SARS-CoV-2.

The study at large found these results: How much clinical and demographic metadata was included differed by source and by participant, and the metadata was provided uncurated.

Each collaborating institution followed its own protocols to collect whole blood in K2EDTA tubes. For TCRbeta analysis, collaborator samples were shipped as frozen whole blood, as isolated PBMCs, or as DNA extracted from either sample type. The chain links TRBV6-5 with TRBJ1-2, with TRBD1 matching 10 junction bases. This TCR was recovered from a human donor in a cohort sampled during active COVID-19. Sequencing was done on a sample of peripheral blood. The encoded CDR3 is CASSRSGQGNYGYTF. The base sequence is TGTGCCAGCAGTAGATCGGGACAGGGGAACTATGGCTACACCTTC.